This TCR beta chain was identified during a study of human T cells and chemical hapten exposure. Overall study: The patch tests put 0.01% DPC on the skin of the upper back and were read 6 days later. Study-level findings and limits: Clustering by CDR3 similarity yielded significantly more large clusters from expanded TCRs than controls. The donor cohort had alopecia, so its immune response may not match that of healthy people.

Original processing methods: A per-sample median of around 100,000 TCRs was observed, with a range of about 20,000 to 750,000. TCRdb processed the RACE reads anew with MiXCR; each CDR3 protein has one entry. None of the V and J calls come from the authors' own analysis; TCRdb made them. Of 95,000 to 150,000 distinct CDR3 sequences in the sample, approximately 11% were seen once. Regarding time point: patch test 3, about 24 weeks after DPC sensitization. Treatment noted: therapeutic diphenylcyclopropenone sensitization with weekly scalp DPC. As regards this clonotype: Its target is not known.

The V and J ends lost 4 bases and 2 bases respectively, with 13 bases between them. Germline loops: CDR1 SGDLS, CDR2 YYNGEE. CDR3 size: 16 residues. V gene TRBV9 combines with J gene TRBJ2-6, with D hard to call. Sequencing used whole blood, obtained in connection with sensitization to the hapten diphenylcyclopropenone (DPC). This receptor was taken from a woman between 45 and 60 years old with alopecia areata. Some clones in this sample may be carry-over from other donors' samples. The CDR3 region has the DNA TGTGCCAGCAGCACCGTCGTAGCAGCTGGGGCCAACGTCCTGACTTTC. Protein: CASSTVVAAGANVLTF. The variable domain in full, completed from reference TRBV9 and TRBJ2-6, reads DSGVTQTPKHLITATGQRVTLRCSPRSGDLSVYWYQQSLDQGLQFLIQYYNGEERAKGNILERFSAQQFPDLHSELNLSSLELGDSALYFCASSTVVAAGANVLTFGAGSRLTVL.